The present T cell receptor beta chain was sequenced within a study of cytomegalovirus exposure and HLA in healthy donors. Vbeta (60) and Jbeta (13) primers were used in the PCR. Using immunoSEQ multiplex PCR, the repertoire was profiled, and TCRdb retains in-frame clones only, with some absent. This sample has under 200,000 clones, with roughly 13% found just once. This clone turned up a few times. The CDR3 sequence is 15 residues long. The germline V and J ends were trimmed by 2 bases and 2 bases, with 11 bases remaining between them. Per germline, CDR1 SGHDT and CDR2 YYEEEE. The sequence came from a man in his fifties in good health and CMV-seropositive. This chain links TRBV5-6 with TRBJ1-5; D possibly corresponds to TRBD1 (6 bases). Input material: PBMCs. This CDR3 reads CASSLQGLGNQPQHF. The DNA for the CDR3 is TGTGCCAGCAGCTTACAGGGTCTGGGCAATCAGCCCCAGCATTTT.